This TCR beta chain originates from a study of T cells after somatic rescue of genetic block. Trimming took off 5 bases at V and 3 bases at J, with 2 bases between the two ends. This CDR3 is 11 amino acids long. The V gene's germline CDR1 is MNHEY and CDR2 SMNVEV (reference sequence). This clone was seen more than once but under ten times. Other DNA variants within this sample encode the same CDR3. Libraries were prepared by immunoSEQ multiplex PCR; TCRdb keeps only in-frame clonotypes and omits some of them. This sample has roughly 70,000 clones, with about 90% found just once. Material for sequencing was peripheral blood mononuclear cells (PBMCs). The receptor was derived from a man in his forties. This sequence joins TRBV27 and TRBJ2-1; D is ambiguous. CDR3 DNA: TGTGCCAGCAGTGTCTACAATGAGCAGTTCTTC. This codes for CASSVYNEQFF.